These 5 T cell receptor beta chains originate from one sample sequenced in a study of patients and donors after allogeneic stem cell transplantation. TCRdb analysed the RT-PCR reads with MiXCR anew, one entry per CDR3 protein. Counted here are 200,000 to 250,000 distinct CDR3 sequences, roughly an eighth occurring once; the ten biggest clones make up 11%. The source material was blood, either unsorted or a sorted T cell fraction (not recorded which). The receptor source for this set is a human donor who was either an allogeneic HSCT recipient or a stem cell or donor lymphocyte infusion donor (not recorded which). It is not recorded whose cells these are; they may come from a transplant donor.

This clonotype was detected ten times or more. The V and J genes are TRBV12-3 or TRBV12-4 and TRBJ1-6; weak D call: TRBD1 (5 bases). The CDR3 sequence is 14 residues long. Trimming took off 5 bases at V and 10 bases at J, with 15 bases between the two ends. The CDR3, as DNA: TGTGCCAGCAGTCACACAGGATCTCGCTCACCCCTCCACTTT. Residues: CASSHTGSRSPLHF.

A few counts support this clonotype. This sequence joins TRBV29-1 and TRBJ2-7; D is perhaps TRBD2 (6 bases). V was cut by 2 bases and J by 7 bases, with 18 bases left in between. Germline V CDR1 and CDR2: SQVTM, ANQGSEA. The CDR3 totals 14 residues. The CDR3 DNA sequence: TGCAGCGTTGAAAGTGGGGACTCACCTGGGGAGCAGTACTTC. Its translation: CSVESGDSPGEQYF.

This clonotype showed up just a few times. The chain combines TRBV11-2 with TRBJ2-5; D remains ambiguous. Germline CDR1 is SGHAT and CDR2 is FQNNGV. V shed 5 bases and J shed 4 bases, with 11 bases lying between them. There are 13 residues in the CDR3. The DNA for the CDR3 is TGTGCCAGCAGCCAAGGGTTCTCAGAGACCCAGTACTTC. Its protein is CASSQGFSETQYF.

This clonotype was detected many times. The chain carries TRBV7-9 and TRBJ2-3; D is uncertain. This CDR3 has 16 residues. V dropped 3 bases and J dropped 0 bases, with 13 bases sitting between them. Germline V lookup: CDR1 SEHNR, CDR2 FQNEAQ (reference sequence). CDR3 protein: CASSFRNRPSTDTQYF. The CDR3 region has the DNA TGTGCCAGCAGCTTTAGGAATCGGCCTAGCACAGATACGCAGTATTTT.

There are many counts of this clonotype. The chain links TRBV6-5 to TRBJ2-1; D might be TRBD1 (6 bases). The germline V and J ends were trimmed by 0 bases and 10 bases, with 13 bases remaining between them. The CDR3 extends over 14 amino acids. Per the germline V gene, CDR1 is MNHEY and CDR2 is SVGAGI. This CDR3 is CASSYSVDSREQFF. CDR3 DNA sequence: TGTGCCAGCAGTTACTCCGTGGACAGCCGGGAGCAGTTCTTC.